The rows below give T cell receptor beta chains drawn from one sample of a study of blood T cell repertoires in COVID-19. TCRdb keeps only in-frame clones here, not all; method: immunoSEQ multiplex PCR. The data hold fewer than 100,000 clones, with approximately 85% observed a single time. Sequenced input: peripheral blood. Receptors originate from a man aged 50 to 60 with COVID-19, enrolled during active disease. Each CDR3 is given with its conserved first and last residue. The order of the fields is clone size, V gene, J gene, D gene, CDR3 DNA, CDR3 protein. The D gene is left open where the match is weak. Clone size is not always given. Where it is, it says once, few, many or a class for expanded clones.

clone_size: NA; v_call: TRBV4-1; j_call: TRBJ2-3; d_call: NA; cdr3_nt: TGCGCCAGCAGCGTCCGCCTCCAAGCGCTTAATACAGATACGCAGTATTTT; cdr3_aa: CASSVRLQALNTDTQYF
clone_size: NA; v_call: TRBV5-1; j_call: TRBJ1-2; d_call: TRBD1; cdr3_nt: TGCGCCAGCAGAGGGGACAGTGGGGCAGGAGGCTACACCTTC; cdr3_aa: CASRGDSGAGGYTF
clone_size: medium-sized; v_call: TRBV28; j_call: TRBJ2-2; d_call: TRBD1; cdr3_nt: TGTGCCAGCAGTTCCCCCCCCGGGACAGGGAGGACCGGGGAGCTGTTTTTT; cdr3_aa: CASSSPPGTGRTGELFF
clone_size: once; v_call: TRBV2; j_call: TRBJ1-5; d_call: NA; cdr3_nt: TGTGCCAGCAGTGTGGTGGGGGGGAGCAATCAGCCCCAGCATTTT; cdr3_aa: CASSVVGGSNQPQHF
clone_size: NA; v_call: TRBV19; j_call: TRBJ2-2; d_call: TRBD1; cdr3_nt: TGTGCCTGCCGAATGGGGACAGGGGGAACCGGGGAGCTGTTTTTT; cdr3_aa: CACRMGTGGTGELFF
clone_size: NA; v_call: TRBV18; j_call: TRBJ2-1; d_call: TRBD2; cdr3_nt: TGTGCCAGCTCATCGATTCCTAGCGGGTCTTCCTACAATGAGCAGTTCTTC; cdr3_aa: CASSSIPSGSSYNEQFF
clone_size: NA; v_call: TRBV2; j_call: TRBJ2-5; d_call: TRBD1; cdr3_nt: TGTGCCAGCAGTCCCAGGGGACAGGGGCATCTTGAGACCCAGTACTTC; cdr3_aa: CASSPRGQGHLETQYF
clone_size: NA; v_call: TRBV27; j_call: TRBJ1-2; d_call: NA; cdr3_nt: TGTGCCACCCAGTTTGCGGGGGTGGGCTATGGCTACACCTTC; cdr3_aa: CATQFAGVGYGYTF
clone_size: NA; v_call: TRBV21-1; j_call: TRBJ2-7; d_call: NA; cdr3_nt: TGTGCCAGCAGCAAAGGGGAGACCCGGTACGAGCAGTACTTC; cdr3_aa: CASSKGETRYEQYF
clone_size: NA; v_call: TRBV24-1; j_call: TRBJ1-5; d_call: NA; cdr3_nt: TGTGCCACCAGGAAGTACAGGGTTATCAATCAGCCCCAGCATTTT; cdr3_aa: CATRKYRVINQPQHF
clone_size: once; v_call: TRBV9; j_call: TRBJ1-2; d_call: NA; cdr3_nt: TGTGCCAGCAGCGTAAAGGGGGTCGGTGGCTACACCTTC; cdr3_aa: CASSVKGVGGYTF
clone_size: NA; v_call: TRBV6-4; j_call: TRBJ2-7; d_call: TRBD2; cdr3_nt: TGTGCCAGCAGTCCGGGACTAGTTGAGCAGTACTTC; cdr3_aa: CASSPGLVEQYF
clone_size: NA; v_call: TRBV28; j_call: TRBJ2-7; d_call: TRBD1; cdr3_nt: TGTGCCAGCAGCTCCTTGGGACAGGGCTTTGGCTACGAGCAGTACTTC; cdr3_aa: CASSSLGQGFGYEQYF
clone_size: NA; v_call: TRBV7-3; j_call: TRBJ1-1; d_call: NA; cdr3_nt: TGTGCCAGCTCCGCCGGGGTGAACACTGAAGCTTTCTTT; cdr3_aa: CASSAGVNTEAFF
clone_size: NA; v_call: TRBV27; j_call: TRBJ1-2; d_call: TRBD1; cdr3_nt: TGTGCCAGCAGTTTAGGACAGGGGACGGGTGGCTACACCTTC; cdr3_aa: CASSLGQGTGGYTF
clone_size: NA; v_call: TRBV2; j_call: TRBJ2-4; d_call: TRBD2; cdr3_nt: TGTGCCACCTTAGCGGGCGAGGCCAAAAACATTCAGTACTTC; cdr3_aa: CATLAGEAKNIQYF
clone_size: NA; v_call: TRBV19; j_call: TRBJ1-5; d_call: NA; cdr3_nt: TGTGCCAGTAGTATCTTGCCAGGGAAGGAACAGCCCCAGCATTTT; cdr3_aa: CASSILPGKEQPQHF
clone_size: few; v_call: TRBV19; j_call: TRBJ1-2; d_call: NA; cdr3_nt: TGTGCCAGTAGCCTTGCGGGGGAGTCACGGGCGATTCTCTATGGCTACACCTTC; cdr3_aa: CASSLAGESRAILYGYTF
clone_size: NA; v_call: TRBV10-1; j_call: TRBJ2-3; d_call: TRBD2; cdr3_nt: TGCGCCAGCAGTGAGGGGAGCGGGAGAAGCACAGATACGCAGTATTTT; cdr3_aa: CASSEGSGRSTDTQYF
clone_size: NA; v_call: TRBV9; j_call: TRBJ2-7; d_call: NA; cdr3_nt: TGTGCCAGCAGCCCGGGTGGCCCCCCCTCCTACGAGCAGTACTTC; cdr3_aa: CASSPGGPPSYEQYF
clone_size: NA; v_call: TRBV9; j_call: TRBJ2-2; d_call: NA; cdr3_nt: TGTGCCAGCAGCCCAGCCTCCGGGGTAACCGGGGAGCTGTTTTTT; cdr3_aa: CASSPASGVTGELFF
clone_size: NA; v_call: TRBV18; j_call: TRBJ1-5; d_call: NA; cdr3_nt: TGTGCCAGCTCACCCTATAGCAATCAGCCCCAGCATTTT; cdr3_aa: CASSPYSNQPQHF
clone_size: NA; v_call: TRBV6-5; j_call: TRBJ2-7; d_call: NA; cdr3_nt: TGTGCCAGCAGTCCCCCGGGACTTACCTACTACGAGCAGTACTTC; cdr3_aa: CASSPPGLTYYEQYF
clone_size: NA; v_call: TRBV7-3; j_call: TRBJ2-3; d_call: NA; cdr3_nt: TGTGCCAGCAGCCTGACTATCCGGGCCACAGATACGCAGTATTTT; cdr3_aa: CASSLTIRATDTQYF
clone_size: NA; v_call: TRBV18; j_call: TRBJ2-5; d_call: NA; cdr3_nt: TGTGCCAGCTCGCTGGACTCCTTAGAGACCCAGTACTTC; cdr3_aa: CASSLDSLETQYF
clone_size: once; v_call: TRBV28; j_call: TRBJ1-1; d_call: NA; cdr3_nt: TGTGCCAGCAGTTTAATTAGCCGGAACACTGAAGCTTTCTTT; cdr3_aa: CASSLISRNTEAFF
clone_size: NA; v_call: TRBV21-1; j_call: TRBJ2-6; d_call: NA; cdr3_nt: TGCGCACGGCCTGATGGTGGAGCAGGGGCGAGCTCTGGGGCCAACGTCCTGACTTTC; cdr3_aa: CARPDGGAGASSGANVLTF
clone_size: NA; v_call: TRBV11-2; j_call: TRBJ1-1; d_call: NA; cdr3_nt: TGTGCCAGCAGCTTACGAGGAGGGACTGAAGCTTTCTTT; cdr3_aa: CASSLRGGTEAFF
clone_size: NA; v_call: TRBV9; j_call: TRBJ2-2; d_call: NA; cdr3_nt: TGTGCCAGCAGCGTAGATGGAGGTTTGGCCGGGGAGCTGTTTTTT; cdr3_aa: CASSVDGGLAGELFF
clone_size: NA; v_call: TRBV5-1; j_call: TRBJ1-2; d_call: NA; cdr3_nt: TGCGCCAGCAGCCTGAAGGGGTCGGGTGGCTACACCTTC; cdr3_aa: CASSLKGSGGYTF
clone_size: NA; v_call: TRBV11-2; j_call: TRBJ2-7; d_call: NA; cdr3_nt: TGTGCCAGCAGCTTATCCCCGGCGGGGACCTACGAGCAGTACTTC; cdr3_aa: CASSLSPAGTYEQYF
clone_size: NA; v_call: TRBV6-5; j_call: TRBJ2-5; d_call: NA; cdr3_nt: TGTGCCAGCAGGGTAGGACTTCTCCAAGAGACCCAGTACTTC; cdr3_aa: CASRVGLLQETQYF
clone_size: NA; v_call: TRBV10-3; j_call: TRBJ1-5; d_call: TRBD1; cdr3_nt: TGTGCCATCAGTGAGGGGACAGGGAATCAGCCCCAGCATTTT; cdr3_aa: CAISEGTGNQPQHF
clone_size: NA; v_call: TRBV6-2/TRBV6-3; j_call: TRBJ1-3; d_call: NA; cdr3_nt: TGTGCCAGCAGTTACAACGGTGGAAACACCATATATTTT; cdr3_aa: CASSYNGGNTIYF
clone_size: once; v_call: TRBV2; j_call: TRBJ2-5; d_call: NA; cdr3_nt: TGTGCCAGCAGTAGGGGAGGAGGAGAGACCCAGTACTTC; cdr3_aa: CASSRGGGETQYF
clone_size: NA; v_call: TRBV7-2; j_call: TRBJ2-3; d_call: NA; cdr3_nt: TGTGCCAGCAGCTTAAACCCGGCGGGCACAGATACGCAGTATTTT; cdr3_aa: CASSLNPAGTDTQYF
clone_size: NA; v_call: TRBV7-8; j_call: TRBJ2-1; d_call: NA; cdr3_nt: TGTGCCAGCAGCTTCCTAGGGGGTCCTAGCTCCTACAATGAGCAGTTCTTC; cdr3_aa: CASSFLGGPSSYNEQFF
clone_size: NA; v_call: TRBV6-5; j_call: TRBJ1-2; d_call: NA; cdr3_nt: TGTGCCAGCAGGCCCTTGGGGGGGGACTATGGCTACACCTTC; cdr3_aa: CASRPLGGDYGYTF
clone_size: once; v_call: TRBV5-1; j_call: TRBJ1-3; d_call: TRBD1; cdr3_nt: TGCGCCAGCAGCTATGACAGGGGCTCTGGAAACACCATATATTTT; cdr3_aa: CASSYDRGSGNTIYF
clone_size: NA; v_call: TRBV6-1; j_call: TRBJ1-1; d_call: NA; cdr3_nt: TGTGCCAGCAGTGAAGGACAGACGTACACTGAAGCTTTCTTT; cdr3_aa: CASSEGQTYTEAFF
clone_size: NA; v_call: TRBV9; j_call: TRBJ2-5; d_call: NA; cdr3_nt: TGTGCCAGCAGCGTAGGACTACCTAGAGAGACCCAGTACTTC; cdr3_aa: CASSVGLPRETQYF
clone_size: NA; v_call: TRBV28; j_call: TRBJ1-6; d_call: NA; cdr3_nt: TGTGCCAGCAGTTTACCAGTTTCACCCCTCCACTTT; cdr3_aa: CASSLPVSPLHF
clone_size: NA; v_call: TRBV4-2; j_call: TRBJ2-1; d_call: NA; cdr3_nt: TGTGCCAGCAGCCAAGTGGGCCCTGAGCAGTTCTTC; cdr3_aa: CASSQVGPEQFF